This T cell receptor (beta chain) was recovered during a study of T cell responses to AZD1222 COVID-19 vaccine. About the study: Analysis merged second doses at about 4 or about 12 weeks.

Findings of the study overall: Reportedly, close to half of spike-specific TCRs are directed against unmutated variant regions. Baseline antibody screening turned up just five to seven seropositive AZD1222 recipients. It was only after the peak T cell response that any repertoires were sampled.

TCRdb's table, derived via immunoSEQ multiplex PCR, lists solely in-frame clones and lacks some. In the table there are fewer than 200,000 clones, roughly 92% of which are singletons. CDR3 size: 17 residues. V was pared by 5 bases and J by 0 bases, with 8 bases of the junction left unmatched. Germline V gene data show CDR1 as MNHNY and CDR2 as SVGAGI (reference sequence). As concerns this clone: What it binds is unknown.

The sequences come from peripheral blood, collected on day 0 of AZD1222 vaccination. The chain is built from TRBV6-6 and TRBJ2-1, with 9 bases aligning to TRBD1. This receptor was obtained from an adult in good health. The CDR3 nucleotides read TGTGCCAGCAGTCGCGGACAGGGGCTAAGCTCCTACAATGAGCAGTTCTTC. The encoded protein is CASSRGQGLSSYNEQFF.